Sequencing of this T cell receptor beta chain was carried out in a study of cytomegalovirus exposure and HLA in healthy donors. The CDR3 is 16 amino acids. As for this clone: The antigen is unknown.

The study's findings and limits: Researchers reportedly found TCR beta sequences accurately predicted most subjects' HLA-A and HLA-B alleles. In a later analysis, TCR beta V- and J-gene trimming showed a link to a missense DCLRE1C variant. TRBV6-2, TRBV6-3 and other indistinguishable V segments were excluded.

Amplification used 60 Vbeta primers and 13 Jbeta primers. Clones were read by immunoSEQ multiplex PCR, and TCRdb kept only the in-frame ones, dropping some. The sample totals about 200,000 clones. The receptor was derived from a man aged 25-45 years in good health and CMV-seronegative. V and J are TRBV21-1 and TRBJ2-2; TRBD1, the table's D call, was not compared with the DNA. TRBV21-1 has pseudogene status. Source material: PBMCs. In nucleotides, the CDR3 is TGTGCCAGCAGCGAGGACAGGGGGAAGAACACCGGGGAGCTGTTTTTT. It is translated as CASSEDRGKNTGELFF.